Listed below are T cell receptor beta chains from one sample, sequenced in a study of CD8+CD57+ T cells in acquired aplastic anemia. TCRdb reanalysed the reads using MiXCR and keeps one entry per CDR3 protein. The table includes roughly 250,000 distinct CDR3 sequences, 82% detected once. Sequenced: sorted CD4+, CD8+, or CD8+CD57+ T cells (not recorded which) from PBMCs. These receptors originate from a human donor with aplastic anemia. The CDR3 runs from the conserved cysteine through the conserved F or W. Each record gives: J gene, V gene, clone size, D gene, CDR3 protein, CDR3 DNA. The D gene is left open where the match is weak. Size values are once, few and many counts, or a class for expanded clones, and some rows have none.

J: TRBJ2-7
V: TRBV5-1
size: once
D: NA
CDR3: CASSLEVDYYEQYF
DNA: TGCGCCAGCAGCTTGGAGGTGGATTACTACGAGCAGTACTTC

J: TRBJ2-2
V: TRBV2
size: once
D: TRBD1
CDR3: CASRTGSGELFF
DNA: TGTGCCAGCAGGACAGGGTCCGGGGAGCTGTTTTTT

J: TRBJ2-3
V: TRBV7-6
size: NA
D: NA
CDR3: CASSLSSDNSPQHF
DNA: TGTGCCAGCAGCTTGAGTTCCGATAATTCACCCCAGCACTTT

J: TRBJ2-3
V: TRBV9
size: NA
D: NA
CDR3: CASRDRGTDSQYF
DNA: TGTGCCAGCAGGGATAGGGGCACAGACTCGCAGTATTTT

J: TRBJ2-2
V: TRBV24-1
size: NA
D: TRBD1
CDR3: CATRATGAAGEQFF
DNA: TGTGCCACCAGGGCCACAGGGGCAGCCGGGGAGCAGTTTTTT

J: TRBJ2-3
V: TRBV7-8
size: NA
D: NA
CDR3: CAISDQQGTDTQYF
DNA: TGTGCCATCAGTGACCAGCAAGGCACAGATACGCAGTATTTT

J: TRBJ2-1
V: TRBV2
size: NA
D: NA
CDR3: CASGDEGTDTSDDQFF
DNA: TGTGCCAGCGGGGACGAGGGCACAGATACGAGCGATGATCAGTTCTTC

J: TRBJ2-7
V: TRBV7-9
size: NA
D: NA
CDR3: CASSSSESGPSSYF
DNA: TGTGCCAGCAGCTCCTCGGAATCAGGGCCGAGCTCCTACTTC

J: TRBJ2-7
V: TRBV7-9
size: NA
D: NA
CDR3: CASSLEGGYEQYF
DNA: TGTGCCAGCAGCTTAGAGGGCGGATACGAGCAGTACTTC

J: TRBJ2-1
V: TRBV7-3
size: NA
D: TRBD2
CDR3: CASSIQRSGGGDEQFF
DNA: TGTGCCAGCAGCATCCAAAGAAGCGGGGGGGGGGATGAGCAGTTCTTC

J: TRBJ1-6
V: TRBV7-6
size: NA
D: NA
CDR3: CASSLVRGNNSPHHF
DNA: TGTGCCAGCAGCTTAGTGAGGGGAAATAATTCACCCCACCACTTT

J: TRBJ1-2
V: TRBV7-8
size: NA
D: NA
CDR3: CASSLALAGGYPF
DNA: TGCGCCAGCAGCCTAGCCCTTGCAGGCGGTTACCCGTTT

J: TRBJ2-2
V: TRBV7-9
size: NA
D: TRBD2
CDR3: CASSLEKSGNSEEFF
DNA: TGTGCCAGCAGCCTTGAGAAAAGCGGGAACAGCGAGGAGTTTTTT

J: TRBJ2-1
V: TRBV20-1
size: few
D: NA
CDR3: CSARDRDKGVSNEQFF
DNA: TGCAGTGCTAGAGACCGAGACAAGGGAGTGTCGAATGAGCAGTTCTTC

J: TRBJ1-1
V: TRBV7-2
size: NA
D: NA
CDR3: CASSLERARNTQYFF
DNA: TGTGCCAGCAGCTTAGAGCGAGCACGGAACACGCAGTATTTCTTT

J: TRBJ2-3
V: TRBV7-6
size: NA
D: NA
CDR3: CASSFAETSYDQYYF
DNA: TGTGCCAGCAGCTTTGCAGAAACTTCCTACGATCAGTACTATTTT

J: TRBJ2-3
V: TRBV7-9
size: NA
D: TRBD2
CDR3: CASTPPGTSGRAWF
DNA: TGTGCCAGCACACCTCCGGGGACTAGCGGGAGGGCCTGGTTT

J: TRBJ1-2
V: TRBV2
size: NA
D: NA
CDR3: CASSVQIFDGYTF
DNA: TGTGCCAGCAGTGTACAGATATTCGACGGCTACACCTTC

J: TRBJ2-1
V: TRBV11-1
size: few
D: NA
CDR3: CASSDDLIDEQFF
DNA: TGTGCCAGCAGCGATGATCTGATCGATGAGCAGTTCTTC

J: TRBJ2-1
V: TRBV19
size: NA
D: TRBD2
CDR3: CASSRTSGTHKDEFFF
DNA: TGTGCCAGTAGCAGGACGAGCGGGACCCACAAGGATGAGTTCTTCTTC

J: TRBJ2-3
V: TRBV19
size: NA
D: TRBD2
CDR3: CASSLASGPDTEYF
DNA: TGTGCCAGTAGCCTAGCTAGCGGTCCCGACACGGAGTATTTC

J: TRBJ2-1
V: TRBV10-3
size: NA
D: NA
CDR3: CAISDLGEVGQFF
DNA: TGTGCCATCAGTGACCTAGGAGAGGTTGGGCAGTTCTTC

J: TRBJ2-5
V: TRBV5-6
size: few
D: NA
CDR3: CASSLGAGTQYF
DNA: TGTGCCAGCAGCTTGGGGGCGGGGACCCAGTACTTC

J: TRBJ2-1
V: TRBV7-3
size: NA
D: NA
CDR3: CASSRLADAVEQLF
DNA: TGTGCCAGCTCAAGACTGGCCGACGCCGTTGAACAGTTATTC

J: TRBJ1-1
V: TRBV7-9
size: NA
D: NA
CDR3: CASGDPMWREPYAFF
DNA: TGTGCCAGTGGGGACCCAATGTGGCGCGAGCCGTACGCTTTCTTT

J: TRBJ2-3
V: TRBV7-8
size: NA
D: NA
CDR3: CASRDGGADAKYF
DNA: TGTGCCAGCAGGGACGGGGGAGCAGATGCGAAGTATTTT

J: TRBJ2-3
V: TRBV2
size: NA
D: TRBD2
CDR3: CASSVAGADTTQFF
DNA: TGTGCCAGCAGCGTAGCGGGAGCTGACACTACGCAGTTTTTT

J: TRBJ2-3
V: TRBV9
size: NA
D: TRBD2
CDR3: CASSVGLADAATYF
DNA: TGTGCCAGCAGCGTAGGACTAGCGGACGCAGCTACGTATTTT

J: TRBJ2-5
V: TRBV7-9
size: NA
D: NA
CDR3: CASIGGANAGYF
DNA: TGTGCCAGTATTGGGGGGGCGAACGCCGGGTACTTC

J: TRBJ1-2
V: TRBV11-1
size: NA
D: NA
CDR3: CASSPVPGEYGYTF
DNA: TGTGCCAGCAGCCCAGTACCCGGGGAATATGGCTACACCTTC

J: TRBJ2-3
V: TRBV2
size: NA
D: TRBD1
CDR3: CASSVGGQRTNSQYF
DNA: TGTGCCAGCAGCGTAGGGGGACAGCGCACAAATTCGCAGTATTTT

J: TRBJ2-2
V: TRBV25-1
size: NA
D: NA
CDR3: CASSEPGRFTGELFF
DNA: TGTGCCAGCAGTGAGCCAGGGCGGTTCACCGGGGAGCTGTTTTTT

J: TRBJ2-1
V: TRBV11-1
size: few
D: TRBD2
CDR3: CASSLDMSGGSDEQFF
DNA: TGTGCCAGCAGCTTAGATATGAGCGGGGGGAGCGATGAGCAGTTCTTC

J: TRBJ2-1
V: TRBV7-9
size: NA
D: NA
CDR3: CAGSPRANEQFF
DNA: TGTGCCGGCAGCCCCAGGGCGAATGAGCAGTTCTTC

J: TRBJ2-7
V: TRBV7-9
size: few
D: NA
CDR3: CASSLRGNSYEQYF
DNA: TGTGCCAGCAGCTTACGAGGGAACTCCTACGAGCAGTACTTC

J: TRBJ1-1
V: TRBV7-4
size: NA
D: TRBD1
CDR3: CASSMTGKNAEAFF
DNA: TGTGCCAGCAGTATGACAGGGAAGAACGCTGAAGCTTTCTTT

J: TRBJ2-3
V: TRBV11-3
size: NA
D: NA
CDR3: CASSFTLTDTQYF
DNA: TGTGCCAGCAGCTTCACACTGACAGATACGCAGTATTTT

J: TRBJ2-3
V: TRBV12-3/TRBV12-4
size: many
D: NA
CDR3: CASSLWQLPDTQYF
DNA: TGTGCCAGCAGTTTATGGCAACTCCCAGATACGCAGTATTTT

J: TRBJ2-3
V: TRBV7-9
size: NA
D: TRBD1
CDR3: CASSVGTDTEYF
DNA: TGTGCCAGCAGCGTTGGGACAGATACGGAGTATTTT

J: TRBJ2-3
V: TRBV2
size: NA
D: TRBD1
CDR3: CASGLGGSAEPYYF
DNA: TGTGCCAGCGGGTTAGGGGGCAGTGCTGAGCCGTATTATTTT

J: TRBJ1-3
V: TRBV7-9
size: NA
D: NA
CDR3: CASSVGRSAGNNKYF
DNA: TGTGCCAGCAGCGTTGGAAGAAGCGCGGGGAACAACAAATATTTT

J: TRBJ1-2
V: TRBV9
size: NA
D: NA
CDR3: CASSVGGGGGYGYTF
DNA: TGTGCCAGCAGCGTGGGCGGGGGCGGTGGCTATGGCTACACCTTC

J: TRBJ2-3
V: TRBV5-6
size: few
D: NA
CDR3: CASSVGGPDTQYF
DNA: TGTGCCAGCAGCGTAGGGGGACCAGATACGCAGTATTTT

J: TRBJ1-1
V: TRBV5-1
size: NA
D: NA
CDR3: CASSLVGTGNTEAFF
DNA: TGTGCCAGCAGCTTAGTTGGGACTGGAAACACTGAAGCTTTCTTT

J: TRBJ2-7
V: TRBV7-8
size: NA
D: NA
CDR3: CASRSLRGYNEQYF
DNA: TGTGCCAGTCGCAGTCTTAGAGGTTACAATGAGCAGTACTTC

J: TRBJ2-5
V: TRBV7-9
size: NA
D: NA
CDR3: CAGHVARGSEYF
DNA: NA

J: TRBJ1-1
V: TRBV4-3
size: NA
D: NA
CDR3: CAISRVTEAFF
DNA: TGCGCCATCAGCAGGGTCACTGAAGCTTTCTTT

J: TRBJ2-3
V: TRBV7-9
size: NA
D: NA
CDR3: CAGHPARDTHTQYF
DNA: TGTGCCGGCCACCCGGCAAGGGACACACATACCCAGTATTTT

J: TRBJ2-6
V: TRBV2
size: NA
D: NA
CDR3: CASSEAYSNQPQHFAF
DNA: TGTGCCAGCAGTGAAGCCTATAGCAATCAGCCCCAGCACTTTGCTTTC

J: TRBJ1-4
V: TRBV7-2
size: many
D: NA
CDR3: CASSPFGNEKLFF
DNA: TGTGCCAGCAGCCCCTTCGGGAATGAAAAACTGTTTTTT

J: TRBJ2-5
V: TRBV11-3
size: NA
D: NA
CDR3: CASSLAMKAQYF
DNA: TGTGCCAGCAGCTTAGCTATGAAGGCCCAGTACTTC

J: TRBJ2-7
V: TRBV29-1
size: NA
D: NA
CDR3: CSVSEGYEQYF
DNA: TGCAGCGTTTCGGAGGGGTACGAGCAGTACTTC

J: TRBJ2-1
V: TRBV5-5
size: NA
D: TRBD2
CDR3: CASRLERSGGSDEQFF
DNA: TGTGCCAGCAGACTTGAAAGGAGCGGGGGGAGCGATGAGCAGTTCTTC

J: TRBJ2-1
V: TRBV9
size: once
D: NA
CDR3: CASSDGLGGSLSF
DNA: TGTGCCAGCAGTGATGGACTAGGGGGAAGTCTGTCCTTC

J: TRBJ2-1
V: TRBV11-3
size: many
D: TRBD1
CDR3: CASSLEMTGGSDEQFF
DNA: TGTGCCAGCAGCTTAGAAATGACAGGGGGGAGCGATGAGCAGTTCTTC

J: TRBJ2-5
V: TRBV7-9
size: NA
D: TRBD1
CDR3: CASSSAGDRETQYF
DNA: TGTGCCAGCAGCTCGGCAGGGGACAGGGAGACGCAGTATTTC

J: TRBJ2-3
V: TRBV11-3
size: once
D: NA
CDR3: CASSLKLTAQYF
DNA: TGTGCCAGCAGCTTAAAACTGACAGCGCAGTATTTT

J: TRBJ2-5
V: TRBV2
size: NA
D: NA
CDR3: CASGDGGTDGQYFDF
DNA: TGTGCCAGCGGGGACGGGGGCACAGATGGACAGTATTTTGACTTC

J: TRBJ2-2
V: TRBV7-9
size: NA
D: TRBD2
CDR3: CASSLGGGADRQYFF
DNA: TGTGCCAGCAGCTTAGGGGGGGGTGCCGATAGGCAGTATTTTTTT